This record covers a single TCR beta chain. What this receptor recognizes is not known. Base qualities are not at hand, and no much larger clone is one base apart. This sample is part of a study of shared clonotypes between healthy human individuals (dated by TCRdb to about 2020). For the study in its entirety: The cohort comprised a couple of women and a few men aged 18 to 49 years. To increase sequencing depth and limit assay-specific biases, TCR repertoire library preparation and sequencing were carried out by different laboratories using diverse techniques. Per donor, three plates each were used for CD4 naive and CD4 memory, two for CD8 naive, and one for CD8 memory. Each donor's leukapheresis produced roughly between roughly 0.94 and 9.5 billion PBMCs. The study deeply sequenced blood TCR repertoires of about 5 healthy adults to estimate repertoire size and the extent of clonotype sharing between individuals.

What the research found in general, with its limitations: Even with the large sequencing depth, rarefaction of the sorted-subset datasets indicated that sequencing was incomplete. Clonotypes shared by all four sorted-subset donors showed higher generation probabilities than non-shared clonotypes. Naive subsets generally had larger estimated clonotype richness than memory subsets did. Based on pairwise subsampling, the degree of clonotype sharing among donors was expected to be affected by sequencing depth. When a handful of donors were compared, the shared fraction of clonotypes was around 4.6% for naive CD4, 3.5% to 4% for naive CD8, 2.3% for memory CD4, and 0.4% for memory CD8. The genetic and exposure-history diversity represented was limited by the small number of donors. Only blood was sampled, and tissue TCR repertoires likely differ from those in blood.

Healthy HIV-negative adults with no recently reported acute infections or vaccinations were included as donors. Every donor was a Caucasian adult living in Nashville, Tennessee, USA. The CD8 memory samples were a combination of magnetically selected CD45RO+ cells and CCR7-negative CD45RA+ effector memory (TemRA) cells. Blood was collected by leukapheresis, and PBMCs were isolated by Ficoll-Histopaque density gradient centrifugation and then cryopreserved in liquid nitrogen vapor phase. Purity and quantity of every magnetically sorted T cell population were checked by analytical flow cytometry. From each sorted fraction, genomic DNA was isolated and quantified by UV absorbance on a Nanodrop 2000c. Using the deep immunoSEQ assay, TCR CDR3 regions were amplified from genomic DNA by multiplex PCR. Extracted genomic DNA from each cell subset was distributed evenly across all wells of several immunoSEQ 96-well plates, and each plate was treated as a replicate. For sorted subsets, each replicate PCR was loaded with about 0.2 ug genomic DNA, equivalent to 30,000 or so T cell genomes. The purified libraries were quantified using a Qubit 3.0 fluorometer, sized with a Bioanalyzer 2100, and then quantified again using the KAPA Library Quantification kit. A separate single-read 150-cycle Illumina NextSeq 550 flow cell was used to sequence each immunoSEQ 96-well plate. The original pipeline was this. Because only junctional sequences without quality scores were contained in the immunoSEQ output, filtering matching that applied to full-length reads could not be performed. Sequences were annotated with PyIR, a Python wrapper for IgBLAST v1.9, using IMGT germline references to assign V/J genes and CDR3. Reads were filtered out if the reads had weak V/J assignments (E-value above 1e-6), no CDR3, stop codons, out-of-frame junctions, or ambiguous translated residues. V3J clonotypes were defined by identical inferred V gene, J gene, and CDR3 amino acid sequence. The percentage overlap between two repertoires was calculated by dividing the number of shared unique clonotypes by the size of the smaller repertoire. RTK rarefaction, the Chao1 estimator, and Recon v2.1 estimates of unobserved clonotypes were used to assess repertoire richness. Generation probabilities for all TCRbeta clonotypes obtained by the gDNA method from a handful of donors were computed using OLGA. As stored in TCRdb, this immuneACCESS dataset retains in-frame rearrangements with V and J assigned. A fraction of the clones does not appear; measured against another copy, unresolved V genes explain less than half of the discrepancy, and the remainder lacks a known reason. V, J and clone size reflect that table, while D and trimming were determined from the DNA. The sample yields some 690,000 clones; 90% were counted once. 34% of the sample is held by the ten biggest clonotypes.

V loses 1 base at its end and J loses 1 base; junction bases beyond the gene matches: 1. Per the germline V gene, SGHVS is the CDR1 and FQNEAQ is the CDR2. Spanning cysteine to phenylalanine, the CDR3 consists of 14 amino acids. The CDR3 DNA has 42 bases and is translated from base 1. The clonotype comes from a man aged 18-30 years in good health. Some clones in this sample may be carry-over from other donors' samples. Sequenced sample: memory CD8+ T cells from PBMCs. The label giving this sample's cell subset or site can be read as: CD45RO+ cells pooled with CCR7-negative TemRA cells. Here the chain combines TRBV7-8 and TRBJ2-7, and 7 junctional nucleotides match TRBD2. The sequence in DNA is TGTGCCAGCAGCTTAGGGCGGGAGTCCTACGAGCAGTACTTC. The encoded protein is CASSLGRESYEQYF.